Following are 24 T cell receptor beta chains from one sample sequenced in a study of T cell responses to AZD1222 COVID-19 vaccine. Only in-frame clones appear in the TCRdb table, and some are missing; sequencing was by immunoSEQ multiplex PCR. The sample lists fewer than 200,000 clones, approximately 88% occurring once. The sequences come from peripheral blood, collected 28 days after the second AZD1222 dose. These receptors were taken from an adult who received the AZD1222 COVID-19 vaccine.

The chain links TRBV5-1 to TRBJ2-5; 7 bases line up with TRBD1. Germline trimming cut 0 bases from V and 5 bases from J; bases unmatched to any gene: 4. The germline V gene encodes CDR1 SGHRS and CDR2 YFSETQ. The CDR3 has 14 amino acids. The CDR3 DNA follows: TGCGCCAGCAGCTTGGGGACAGGAGGTGAGACCCAGTACTTC. Protein product: CASSLGTGGETQYF.

The J gene is TRBJ2-1, the V gene TRBV9; the D is unclear. Trimming left V 0 bases short and J 4 bases short, with 14 bases between. Germline CDR1 and CDR2: SGDLS and YYNGEE. This CDR3 has 16 amino acids. The CDR3 DNA follows: TGTGCCAGCAGCGTAGGCTACGGGTCAACGTACAATGAGCAGTTCTTC. Residues: CASSVGYGSTYNEQFF.

The DNA for the CDR3 is TGTGCCAGCTTGTTGCAGGGCCCAGCTTCCCAGGGTGGCTACACCTTC. Translation: CASLLQGPASQGGYTF. The chain recombines TRBV5-8 with TRBJ1-2, with D possibly TRBD1 on 5 matching bases. Germline V gene data show CDR1 as SGHTS and CDR2 as YDEGEE. The CDR3 consists of 16 residues. V lost 7 bases, J lost 7 bases, and 26 bases lay in between.

About this clone: An end of the junction does not agree with germline; a read error may underlie this. The genes are TRBV20-1 and TRBJ1-1, with D maybe TRBD1 (5 bases). The CDR3 spans 10 residues. Germline V gene lookup returns CDR1 DFQATT and CDR2 SNEGSKA (reference sequence). The CDR3 is CRALGAVVNF. The CDR3 coding sequence is TGCAGGGCCCTAGGGGCTGTCGTAAACTTT.

The chain carries TRBV12-3 or TRBV12-4 and TRBJ1-5; unclear D gene. The CDR3 runs 12 residues. V lost 1 base and J 11 bases, leaving 9 bases between the germline ends. Here the CDR3 reads CASSLGPSAQHF. CDR3 in DNA: TGTGCCAGCAGTTTAGGCCCCTCAGCCCAGCATTTT.

The chain has TRBV7-8 and TRBJ1-3; D remains ambiguous. Looked up from germline, CDR1 is SGHVS and CDR2 is FQNEAQ. The CDR3 is 15 residues long. V was pared by 3 bases and J by 0 bases, with 9 bases between. CDR3 amino acids: CASSFGGYSGNTIYF. CDR3 DNA: TGTGCCAGCAGCTTTGGCGGCTACTCTGGAAACACCATATATTTT.

The rearrangement joins TRBV5-1 to TRBJ2-1; 12 positions agree with TRBD2. The CDR3 spans 20 residues. The germline V gene encodes CDR1 SGHRS and CDR2 YFSETQ. The J segment lost 1 base and the V segment lost 1 base, leaving 12 bases of the junction unmatched. CDR3 nucleotide sequence: TGCGCCAGCAGCTTGCTAGCTACTAGCGGGGGGCCTAGGTCCTACAATGAGCAGTTCTTC. As protein: CASSLLATSGGPRSYNEQFF.

The chain couples TRBV5-1 to TRBJ1-5; no definite D call. Germline V gene lookup returns CDR1 SGHRS and CDR2 YFSETQ. V dropped 5 bases and J dropped 7 bases, with 13 bases sitting between them. There are 13 residues in the CDR3. The CDR3: CASSRGIGQPQHF. CDR3 coding DNA: TGCGCCAGCAGTCGAGGGATTGGCCAGCCCCAGCATTTT.

This rearrangement joins TRBV6-5 to TRBJ2-3; 9 positions match TRBD2. This CDR3 is 15 amino acids long. J was trimmed by 0 bases and V by 5 bases; bases with no gene match: 3. CDR1 MNHEY and CDR2 SVGAGI come from the germline V gene. CDR3 nucleotide sequence: TGTGCCAGCAGTCGACTAGCGGCTAGCACAGATACGCAGTATTTT. It translates to CASSRLAASTDTQYF.

The V gene is TRBV15, the J gene TRBJ1-3; D gene ambiguous. The germline gives CDR1 LNHNV, CDR2 YYDKDF (reference sequence). The CDR3 covers 17 residues. Between the trimmed V and J ends, which lost 0 bases and 0 bases, there was a span of 12 bases. The CDR3: CATSRDRARLSGNTIYF. CDR3 nucleotides: TGTGCCACCAGCAGAGATCGTGCGCGCCTCTCTGGAAACACCATATATTTT. The variable domain in full, with the rest retrieved from reference TRBV15 and TRBJ1-3, is DAMVIQNPRYQVTQFGKPVTLSCSQTLNHNVMYWYQQKSSQAPKLLFHYYDKDFNNEADTPDNFQSRRPNTSFCFLDIRSPGLGDTAMYLCATSRDRARLSGNTIYFGEGSWLTVV.

The V call is TRBV7-8, the J call TRBJ2-7; 11 bases map to TRBD1. Per the germline V gene, CDR1 is SGHVS and CDR2 is FQNEAQ. The CDR3 length is 15 residues. V lost 1 base to trimming and J lost 2 bases; unmatched junction nucleotides: 1. The CDR3 loop is CASSLGTGGPYEQYF. Here the CDR3 DNA reads TGTGCCAGCAGCTTAGGGACAGGGGGCCCCTACGAGCAGTACTTC.

The chain links TRBV27 to TRBJ2-1; 12 bases fit TRBD2. This CDR3 has 13 residues. V lost 5 bases to trimming and J lost 14 bases; unmatched junction nucleotides: 7. In germline, CDR1 is MNHEY, CDR2 SMNVEV (reference sequence). The DNA for the CDR3 is TGTGCCAGCAGTAGCCTAGCGGGGGGGCCGGAGTTCTTC. Translated, it gives CASSSLAGGPEFF.

The chain recombines TRBV24-1 with TRBJ2-7; TRBD1 aligns across 7 bases. Germline V lookup: CDR1 KGHDR, CDR2 SFDVKD. With V trimmed by 3 bases and J by 5 bases, 3 bases remained unmatched. The CDR3 runs 13 residues. The CDR3 nucleotides read TGTGCCACCAGTGATGGGACAGATAACGAGCAGTACTTC. Translation gives CATSDGTDNEQYF.

The rearrangement uses TRBV27 and TRBJ1-5; D ambiguous. In germline, CDR1 is MNHEY, CDR2 SMNVEV (reference sequence). V was pared by 6 bases and J by 5 bases, with 14 bases between. CDR3 length: 14 amino acids. CDR3: CASRPSGRDQPQHF. The CDR3 nucleotides read TGTGCCAGCAGACCCTCCGGGAGAGATCAGCCCCAGCATTTT.

J is TRBJ2-7 and V is TRBV6-1, with unresolved D. Germline lookup yields CDR1 MNHNS and CDR2 SASEGT. The length of the CDR3 is 15 residues. V gave up 2 bases and J gave up 4 bases, with 15 bases separating them. CDR3 protein: CASSEWSSPQYEQYF. The CDR3 nucleotides read TGTGCCAGCAGTGAATGGTCCTCTCCCCAATACGAGCAGTACTTC.

The V gene is TRBV19, the J gene TRBJ1-4, with no clear D. The germline CDR1 and CDR2 sequences are LNHDA and SQIVND (reference sequence). The CDR3 is 14 residues long. Trimming removed 3 bases at V and 4 bases at J, with 9 bases between. The CDR3 DNA is TGTGCCAGTAGTATTGGGGAAATTAATGAAAAACTGTTTTTT. Residues: CASSIGEINEKLFF. Full variable domain (remainder filled in from reference TRBV19 and TRBJ1-4): DGGITQSPKYLFRKEGQNVTLSCEQNLNHDAMYWYRQDPGQGLRLIYYSQIVNDFQKGDIAEGYSVSREKKESFPLTVTSAQKNPTAFYLCASSIGEINEKLFFGSGTQLSVL.

This clone was observed a single time. This chain links TRBV12-3 or TRBV12-4 with TRBJ1-5; D uncertain. Trimming took off 6 bases at V and 4 bases at J, with 10 bases between the two ends. This CDR3 spans 13 amino acids. CDR3 nucleotides: TGTGCCAGCAGAGGGTACAGTAATCAGCCCCAGCATTTT. This codes for CASRGYSNQPQHF.

This chain uses TRBV19 with TRBJ1-5, with D uncertain. V was shortened by 0 bases and J by 8 bases, with 20 bases between the two germline ends. Germline lookup yields CDR1 LNHDA and CDR2 SQIVND (reference sequence). The CDR3 has 17 amino acids. CDR3 DNA sequence: TGTGCCAGTAGTATAGATTTGGATTCCGGCCTGGATAAGCCCCAGCATTTT. Translated, it gives CASSIDLDSGLDKPQHF.

This clone was counted a single time. For the CDR3, the DNA is TGTGCCAGCAGCCCGGGGGTCCCACGGGGGGGAGCTTTCTTT. It translates to CASSPGVPRGGAFF. The rearrangement joins TRBV7-2 to TRBJ1-1; D is possibly TRBD1 (5 bases). The CDR3 totals 14 residues. Looked up from germline, CDR1 is SGHTA and CDR2 is FQGNSA. Trimming cost V 5 bases and J 10 bases, with 20 bases left between them.

The CDR3: CASRTGGGNTIYF. CDR3 bases: TGTGCCAGCAGGACAGGAGGAGGAAACACCATATATTTT. The rearrangement links TRBV2 to TRBJ1-3; possible D gene TRBD1, 6 bases. The CDR3 is made up of 13 amino acids. Germline CDR1 reads SNHLY; CDR2 reads FYNNEI. The V gene lost 6 bases and the J gene lost 4 bases, with 10 bases spanning the gap.

The chain recombines TRBV7-3 with TRBJ2-2; maybe TRBD1 (6 bases). Trimming stripped 5 bases from V and 4 bases from J, with 17 bases between. The CDR3 contains 16 residues. Germline CDR1 is SGHTA and CDR2 is FQGTGA. The CDR3 region is CASSPGDTASTGELFF. CDR3 coding DNA: TGTGCCAGCAGCCCCGGGGACACCGCGAGCACCGGGGAGCTGTTTTTT.

The rearrangement links TRBV11-3 to TRBJ2-6; 7 bases align to TRBD1. V shed 4 bases, J shed 0 bases, and the junction held 6 bases outside the gene matches. Germline CDR1 reads SGHNT; CDR2 reads YENEEA. The length of the CDR3 is 17 residues. The CDR3 DNA reads as TGTGCCAGCAGCTCCGGGACAGCCGCCTCTGGGGCCAACGTCCTGACTTTC. It encodes CASSSGTAASGANVLTF.

The CDR3 region is CASSLGTFTEAFF. The DNA for the CDR3 is TGCGCCAGCAGCTTAGGGACGTTCACTGAAGCTTTCTTT. The V call is TRBV5-1, the J call TRBJ1-1, with a weak D call TRBD1 (5 bases). The germline V gene encodes CDR1 SGHRS and CDR2 YFSETQ. The length of the CDR3 is 13 residues. The V and J ends lost 2 bases and 4 bases respectively, with 9 bases between them.

The CDR3 sequence: CASSPTGVGTEAFF. The CDR3 coding sequence is TGTGCCAGCAGTCCGACAGGGGTTGGAACTGAAGCTTTCTTT. The chain employs TRBV7-2 and TRBJ1-1; the match to TRBD1 covers 8 bases. The J segment lost 5 bases and the V segment lost 6 bases, leaving 8 bases of the junction unmatched. This CDR3 is 14 amino acids long. Looked up from germline, CDR1 is SGHTA and CDR2 is FQGNSA.